The next 29 T cell receptor beta chains were all read from a single sample in a study of cytomegalovirus exposure and HLA in healthy donors. In the PCR, 60 Vbeta and 13 Jbeta primers were used. TCRdb's table, derived via immunoSEQ multiplex PCR, lists solely in-frame clones and lacks some. The table lists 85,000 to 120,000 clones, around 78% of them singletons. The source material was PBMCs. The receptor set was obtained from a man aged 35 to 55 in good health and CMV-seronegative.

J is TRBJ2-1 and V is TRBV6-1; 10 bases match TRBD1. Germline V gene lookup returns CDR1 MNHNS and CDR2 SASEGT. The CDR3 covers 16 residues. After removal of 4 bases from V and 7 bases from J, the junction contained 10 bases not matched to a gene. This chain's CDR3 is CASSGWGQGMGNEQFF. The CDR3 DNA reads TGTGCCAGCAGTGGATGGGGACAGGGGATGGGGAATGAGCAGTTCTTC.

A single count supports this clone. The rearrangement links TRBV10-3 to TRBJ1-2, with D hard to call. Trimming stripped 6 bases from V and 5 bases from J, with 16 bases between. The germline gives CDR1 ENHRY, CDR2 SYGVKD. The CDR3 is 14 amino acids. The CDR3 is CAIRASPSSYGYTF. CDR3 bases: TGTGCCATCAGAGCGTCACCTTCTTCATATGGCTACACCTTC.

There are a few counts of this clone. The genes are TRBV2 and TRBJ1-4, with TRBD1 identical over 9 bases. Germline V gene sequence: CDR1 SNHLY, CDR2 FYNNEI. The CDR3 is 16 amino acids. Trimming removed 3 bases from V and 3 bases from J; junction bases left unmatched: 5. The DNA of the CDR3 is TGTGCCAGCAGTGAGGAGGACAGGGGTGCTAATGAAAAACTGTTTTTT. It specifies CASSEEDRGANEKLFF.

V and J are TRBV19 and TRBJ1-4; perhaps TRBD1 as D (5 bases). Per the germline V gene, CDR1 is LNHDA and CDR2 is SQIVND (reference sequence). The CDR3 covers 14 residues. V dropped 6 bases and J dropped 5 bases, with 13 bases sitting between them. CDR3 loop: CASRPAGRNEKLFF. CDR3 sequence (DNA): TGTGCCAGTAGGCCCGCAGGGAGGAATGAAAAACTGTTTTTT.

The genes are TRBV6-5 and TRBJ1-4; 8 bases fit TRBD1. CDR1 is MNHEY, CDR2 SVGAGI, per germline. V shed 6 bases, J shed 5 bases, and the junction held 8 bases outside the gene matches. This CDR3 region has 15 residues. CDR3 in DNA: TGTGCCAGCAGCCCCTTCGGGACAGGCAATGAAAAACTGTTTTTT. As protein: CASSPFGTGNEKLFF.

The gene calls are TRBV2 and TRBJ2-7; tentatively, D is TRBD1 (5 bases). CDR1 and CDR2 from the germline V gene are SNHLY and FYNNEI. V was cut by 6 bases and J by 0 bases, with 9 bases left in between. CDR3 length: 13 amino acids. The CDR3, as DNA: TGTGCCAGCAGCGCAGACAGCTCCTACGAGCAGTACTTC. It is translated as CASSADSSYEQYF.

V usage is TRBV29-1 and J usage is TRBJ2-7, with 9 bases aligning to TRBD1. V was pared by 6 bases and J by 6 bases, with 9 bases of the junction left unmatched. The CDR3 is made up of 13 amino acids. Looked up from germline, CDR1 is SQVTM and CDR2 is ANQGSEA. The chain's CDR3 is CSVTPGTGREQYF. The CDR3 nucleotides read TGCAGCGTCACCCCAGGGACAGGGCGCGAGCAGTACTTC.

This sequence joins TRBV7-3 and TRBJ2-3, with 9 bases that match TRBD2. CDR1 and CDR2 (germline): SGHTA, FQGTGA. Trimming at V came to 4 bases and at J to 4 bases, leaving 15 bases not matched to a gene. The CDR3 loop spans 18 amino acids. The CDR3 DNA reads TGTGCCAGCAGCTATGTGGTCCGGGCGGGGGGGCCTTCAGATACGCAGTATTTT. Translated, it gives CASSYVVRAGGPSDTQYF.

V and J are TRBV7-3 and TRBJ1-1, with D possibly TRBD1 on 5 matching bases. The CDR3 sequence is 15 residues long. Germline V CDR1 and CDR2: SGHTA, FQGTGA. Trimming left V 5 bases short and J 3 bases short, with 16 bases between. The chain's CDR3 is CASSRHPGGDTEAFF. The DNA of the CDR3 is TGTGCCAGCAGCCGCCATCCCGGAGGGGACACTGAAGCTTTCTTT.

The chain couples TRBV29-1 to TRBJ1-2; weak D call: TRBD1 (5 bases). Germline V CDR1 and CDR2: SQVTM, ANQGSEA. V lost 3 bases and J lost 1, with 12 bases in between. The CDR3 loop spans 14 amino acids. The CDR3 sequence is CSVEPPGGNYGYTF. In nucleotides, the CDR3 is TGCAGCGTTGAGCCCCCGGGGGGTAACTATGGCTACACCTTC.

The rearrangement links TRBV12-5 to TRBJ2-5; no firm D call. Trimming took 5 bases from V and 1 from J, leaving 2 bases between them. The germline CDR1 and CDR2 sequences are LGHNT and FRNRAP. The CDR3 is 11 amino acids. The CDR3 protein is CASGLQETQYF. For the CDR3, the DNA is TGTGCTAGTGGTCTCCAAGAGACCCAGTACTTC.

This clone was observed a handful of times. This chain joins TRBV7-9 and TRBJ2-5; perhaps TRBD2 as D (6 bases). The CDR3 runs 12 residues. Germline V lookup: CDR1 SEHNR, CDR2 FQNEAQ (reference sequence). V was trimmed by 4 bases and J by 5 bases, leaving 8 bases between them. The CDR3 DNA reads TGTGCCAGCAGCTACGGAGGGGAGACCCAGTACTTC. Translation: CASSYGGETQYF. Full variable domain (remainder filled in from reference TRBV7-9 and TRBJ2-5): DTGVSQNPRHKITKRGQNVTFRCDPISEHNRLYWYRQTLGQGPEFLTYFQNEAQLEKSRLLSDRFSAERPKGSFSTLEIQRTEQGDSAMYLCASSYGGETQYFGPGTRLLVL.

V is TRBV7-6 and J is TRBJ1-2, with D possibly being TRBD1 (6 bases). The V and J ends lost 1 base and 6 bases respectively, with 12 bases between them. Germline V lookup: CDR1 SGHVS, CDR2 FNYEAQ. This CDR3 is built from 14 residues. Written as DNA, the CDR3 is TGTGCCAGCAGCTTAGTGGGGGCCGACAATGGCTACACCTTC. Translating it yields CASSLVGADNGYTF.

V is TRBV7-3 and J is TRBJ2-1; TRBD2 aligns across 11 bases. Germline CDR1 SGHTA, CDR2 FQGTGA. The V and J ends lost 3 bases and 7 bases, in that order; junction bases with no gene match: 8. CDR3 size: 16 residues. The CDR3 nucleotides are TGTGCCAGCAGCTTCGGCGCTAGCGGGGGGCTGAATGAGCAGTTCTTC. As protein: CASSFGASGGLNEQFF.

This chain uses TRBV5-1 with TRBJ2-6; possibly TRBD2 for D (6 bases). This CDR3 contains 18 residues. CDR1 is SGHRS and CDR2 is YFSETQ in the germline V gene. Trimming took 2 bases from V and 0 from J, leaving 15 bases between them. CDR3 residues: CASSLFGGAASGANVLTF. The CDR3 DNA reads as TGCGCCAGCAGCTTATTCGGAGGGGCAGCCTCTGGGGCCAACGTCCTGACTTTC.

This chain links TRBV9 with TRBJ1-2; 10 nucleotides align to TRBD1. The CDR3 is 14 residues long. V lost 3 bases to trimming and J lost 8 bases; unmatched junction nucleotides: 7. Germline V gene sequence: CDR1 SGDLS, CDR2 YYNGEE. The CDR3 nucleotides read TGTGCCAGCAGCGGGGGACAGGGGAGAGGCGGCTACACCTTC. Its protein is CASSGGQGRGGYTF. Full variable domain (missing parts from reference TRBV9 and TRBJ1-2): DSGVTQTPKHLITATGQRVTLRCSPRSGDLSVYWYQQSLDQGLQFLIQYYNGEERAKGNILERFSAQQFPDLHSELNLSSLELGDSALYFCASSGGQGRGGYTFGSGTRLTVV.

This chain links TRBV11-3 with TRBJ1-6, with TRBD1 matching over 7 bases. V shed 5 bases and J 3 bases; nucleotides not matched to a gene: 10. The length of the CDR3 is 17 residues. Germline V gene lookup returns CDR1 SGHNT and CDR2 YENEEA. DNA for the CDR3: TGTGCCAGCAGCCCCCGACAGGGAGCAATCTATAATTCACCCCTCCACTTT. It is translated as CASSPRQGAIYNSPLHF.

The chain is built from TRBV5-1 and TRBJ2-1; 7 bases are shared with TRBD2. V lost 3 bases, J lost 7 bases, and 1 base stayed unmatched. The V gene's germline CDR1 is SGHRS and CDR2 YFSETQ. The CDR3 is 12 amino acids. CDR3 protein: CASSYGGNEQFF. The CDR3, as DNA: TGCGCCAGCAGCTACGGGGGGAATGAGCAGTTCTTC.

V is TRBV7-2 and J is TRBJ2-3; 10 bases align to TRBD2. CDR3 length: 16 amino acids. Germline V lookup: CDR1 SGHTA, CDR2 FQGNSA. V shed 5 bases and J 2 bases; nucleotides not matched to a gene: 7. Written as DNA, the CDR3 is TGTGCCAGCAGCGTACTACTAGCGGGGTTCACAGATACGCAGTATTTT. This sequence encodes CASSVLLAGFTDTQYF.

This chain uses TRBV11-2 with TRBJ1-4; tentative D call: TRBD1 (6 bases). CDR3 length equals 15 residues. V lost 5 bases and J 10 bases, leaving 20 bases between the germline ends. Germline CDR1 reads SGHAT; CDR2 reads FQNNGV. The DNA of the CDR3 is TGTGCCAGCAGCCTAACGGGGAGGGGAGGGGGAAAACTGTTTTTT. It encodes CASSLTGRGGGKLFF.

This chain connects TRBV9 to TRBJ2-2, with 10 bases that match TRBD1. The CDR3 spans 16 residues. Unmatched junction bases numbered 1, after V lost 2 bases and J lost 0 bases. Germline V CDR1 and CDR2: SGDLS, YYNGEE. CDR3 loop: CASSVGTGANTGELFF. In DNA, the CDR3 is TGTGCCAGCAGCGTGGGGACAGGGGCGAACACCGGGGAGCTGTTTTTT.

The chain uses TRBV7-2 and TRBJ1-6; D ambiguous. This CDR3 has 14 amino acids. CDR1 SGHTA and CDR2 FQGNSA come from the germline V gene. V lost 5 bases and J lost 7, with 12 bases in between. The CDR3 reads CASSGPGENSPLHF. As DNA, the CDR3 is TGTGCCAGCAGCGGACCGGGAGAGAATTCACCCCTCCACTTT.

This rearrangement joins TRBV5-1 to TRBJ1-4; the match to TRBD1 covers 7 bases. The CDR3 is 14 amino acids. The trim removed 4 bases at V and 3 bases at J, leaving 3 bases unmatched. Germline V CDR1 and CDR2: SGHRS, YFSETQ. The CDR3: CASSVGQSNEKLFF. The CDR3 DNA sequence: TGCGCCAGCAGCGTGGGACAGTCTAATGAAAAACTGTTTTTT.

V gene TRBV5-5 combines with J gene TRBJ2-1, with 14 nucleotides matching TRBD2. Germline lookup yields CDR1 SGHKS and CDR2 YYEKEE (reference sequence). This CDR3 contains 20 residues. Losses at the gene ends were 0 bases for V and 9 bases for J; bases not matched to a gene: 17. The CDR3 DNA reads as TGTGCCAGCAGCTTGGGCACGGGACTAGCGGGGGCCTCAGGGCGGAGTGAGCAGTTCTTC. This gives the protein CASSLGTGLAGASGRSEQFF. The whole variable domain, remainder taken from reference TRBV5-5 and TRBJ2-1, is DAGVTQSPTHLIKTRGQQVTLRCSPISGHKSVSWYQQVLGQGPQFIFQYYEKEERGRGNFPDRFSARQFPNYSSELNVNALLLGDSALYLCASSLGTGLAGASGRSEQFFGPGTRLTVL.

In the case of this clone: A read error may account for a junction end that differs from germline. J is TRBJ2-7 and V is TRBV7-9; D might be TRBD2 (5 bases). Germline lookup yields CDR1 SEHNR and CDR2 FQNEAQ (reference sequence). This CDR3 has 16 residues. CDR3 residues: CSSSLAPSIRSYEQYF. CDR3 DNA sequence: TGTTCCAGCAGCTTAGCGCCGAGCATTCGGAGCTACGAGCAGTACTTC.

The chain is built from TRBV2 and TRBJ2-2; 7 positions match TRBD1. V was clipped by 8 bases and J by 0 bases; unmatched bases: 15. This CDR3 is 18 amino acids long. The germline V gene encodes CDR1 SNHLY and CDR2 FYNNEI. The CDR3 sequence: CASGERRDRDPNTGELFF. For the CDR3, the DNA is TGTGCCAGCGGGGAACGAAGAGACAGGGACCCGAACACCGGGGAGCTGTTTTTT.

The J gene is TRBJ2-7, the V gene TRBV7-9, with TRBD1 identical over 8 bases. V was clipped by 4 bases and J by 2 bases; unmatched bases: 10. Looked up from germline, CDR1 is SEHNR and CDR2 is FQNEAQ (reference sequence). There are 16 residues in the CDR3. The CDR3, as DNA: TGTGCCAGCAGCTCATGGGCCGGGACAGGTGCCTACGAGCAGTACTTC. Its translation is CASSSWAGTGAYEQYF.

The V call is TRBV5-1, the J call TRBJ2-7, with D possibly matching TRBD1 (6 bases). The CDR3 has 13 amino acids. Germline CDR1 SGHRS, CDR2 YFSETQ. The V end lost 0 bases, the J end lost 5 bases, and 9 bases lay between the germline ends. The CDR3 sequence is CASSLGAGDEQYF. The DNA for the CDR3 is TGCGCCAGCAGCTTGGGTGCAGGGGACGAGCAGTACTTC.

This sequence joins TRBV4-3 and TRBJ2-7, with 8 bases identical to TRBD1. The CDR3 has 16 residues. Per the germline V gene, CDR1 is LGHNA and CDR2 is YSLEER. V shed 1 base, J shed 2 bases, and the junction held 7 bases outside the gene matches. Written as DNA, the CDR3 is TGCGCCAGCAGCCAAGTTCGGGACAGGCATACCTACGAGCAGTACTTC. Residues: CASSQVRDRHTYEQYF.